The 20 T cell receptor beta chains below were found in one sample sequenced in a study of cytomegalovirus exposure and HLA in healthy donors. PCR was performed using 60 Vbeta and 13 Jbeta primers. Clones were sequenced by immunoSEQ multiplex PCR, and TCRdb holds only the in-frame ones, with some missing. The sample lists roughly 200,000 clones; roughly 8.7% were seen once. Sequenced input: PBMCs. These receptors were collected from a woman aged 30 to 39 in good health and CMV-seropositive.

The sample holds a few counts of this clone. V gene TRBV2 combines with J gene TRBJ1-2; D unclear. The V and J ends lost 4 bases and 4 bases respectively, with 7 bases between them. Germline CDR1 and CDR2: SNHLY and FYNNEI. This CDR3 is built from 12 residues. The CDR3 DNA sequence: TGTGCCAGCAGTGGGGCAGGCTATGGCTACACCTTC. This sequence encodes CASSGAGYGYTF.

The J gene is TRBJ2-1, the V gene TRBV6-5; 10 bases are shared with TRBD2. The CDR3 spans 14 residues. Germline lookup yields CDR1 MNHEY and CDR2 SVGAGI. The J segment lost 9 bases and the V segment lost 6 bases, leaving 8 bases of the junction unmatched. CDR3 DNA: TGTGCCAGCAGACACACTAGCGGGAACGGTGAGCAGTTCTTC. It specifies CASRHTSGNGEQFF.

Concerning this clone: No DNA is shown, since the ends of the CDR3 on it are uncertain; the CDR3 is the one TCRdb lists. V gene TRBV19 combines with J gene TRBJ2-1; the table gives TRBD2 as D, unverified against the DNA. The CDR3 region is 16 residues in length, termini included. Germline V CDR1 and CDR2: LNHDA, SQIVND (reference sequence). The chain's CDR3 is CASSVATGTSRMRPFF.

This clone was detected only a few times. V gene TRBV7-9 combines with J gene TRBJ2-4; 13 nucleotides align to TRBD2. Germline V gene sequence: CDR1 SEHNR, CDR2 FQNEAQ (reference sequence). V dropped 1 base and J dropped 1; count of bases not matched to a gene: 7. This CDR3 region has 19 residues. The CDR3 DNA sequence: TGTGCCAGCAGCTTAGGGACTAGCGGGAGTATTGGGGCCAAAAACATTCAGTACTTC. It yields the protein CASSLGTSGSIGAKNIQYF.

This clone was counted between two and nine times. This sequence joins TRBV9 and TRBJ2-1; 7 bases are a match to TRBD2. The CDR3 totals 15 residues. The J segment lost 3 bases and the V segment lost 3 bases, leaving 6 bases of the junction unmatched. In germline, CDR1 is SGDLS, CDR2 YYNGEE. CDR3 bases: TGTGCCAGCAGCGGAACTAGCGCCTTCTACAATGAGCAGTTCTTC. The encoded protein is CASSGTSAFYNEQFF. Full variable domain (rest looked up from reference TRBV9 and TRBJ2-1): DSGVTQTPKHLITATGQRVTLRCSPRSGDLSVYWYQQSLDQGLQFLIQYYNGEERAKGNILERFSAQQFPDLHSELNLSSLELGDSALYFCASSGTSAFYNEQFFGPGTRLTVL.

This clone was counted only a few times. This chain links TRBV6-6 with TRBJ1-2, with TRBD1 matching 9 bases. The CDR3 runs to 13 residues. With V trimmed by 7 bases and J by 5 bases, 5 bases remained unmatched. Germline V gives CDR1 MNHNY, CDR2 SVGAGI (reference sequence). The CDR3 sequence: CASKTTGGYGYTF. The CDR3 nucleotides are TGTGCCAGCAAAACGACAGGGGGGTATGGCTACACCTTC.

The J gene is TRBJ2-5, the V gene TRBV9; D is undetermined. Germline V CDR1 and CDR2: SGDLS, YYNGEE. With 0 bases removed from V and 6 bases from J, the gap between germline ends came to 6 bases. The CDR3 totals 12 residues. This CDR3 reads CASSVDGQTQYF. CDR3 in DNA: TGTGCCAGCAGCGTAGATGGGCAGACCCAGTACTTC.

In its sample, this clone was seen a few times. V is TRBV7-9 and J is TRBJ2-7, with 8 nucleotides matching TRBD1. The CDR3 has 14 residues. The germline CDR1 and CDR2 sequences are SEHNR and FQNEAQ (reference sequence). The V and J ends lost 6 bases and 3 bases, in that order; junction bases with no gene match: 7. CDR3 in amino acids: CASSLDRGSYEQYF. CDR3 DNA sequence: TGTGCCAGCAGTCTCGACAGGGGAAGCTACGAGCAGTACTTC.

This clone turned up a few times. The chain uses TRBV19 and TRBJ2-7; the D gene is possibly TRBD2 (5 bases). The CDR3 extends over 15 amino acids. With 7 bases removed from V and 0 bases from J, the gap between germline ends came to 16 bases. The germline V gene encodes CDR1 LNHDA and CDR2 SQIVND (reference sequence). This chain's CDR3 is CASTISQDSSYEQYF. DNA of the CDR3: TGTGCCAGTACCATAAGTCAGGACTCCTCCTACGAGCAGTACTTC.

The rearrangement joins TRBV27 to TRBJ2-3; D uncertain. The CDR3 has 15 residues. The V gene lost 4 bases and the J gene lost 1 base, with 12 bases spanning the gap. Per germline, CDR1 MNHEY and CDR2 SMNVEV (reference sequence). This CDR3 is CASSSPPGGTDTQYF. As DNA, the CDR3 is TGTGCCAGCAGTTCGCCGCCTGGAGGCACAGATACGCAGTATTTT.

This clone was counted between two and nine times. The chain employs TRBV27 and TRBJ2-4, with 9 bases matching TRBD1. Trimming cost V 7 bases and J 7 bases; bases outside gene matches: 11. Germline V gene data show CDR1 as MNHEY and CDR2 as SMNVEV (reference sequence). There are 15 residues in the CDR3. CDR3 in DNA: TGTGCCAGCAAATTCACACAGGGGGCAGCGAACATTCAGTACTTC. Amino acids: CASKFTQGAANIQYF.

This clone was observed a handful of times. CDR3 in amino acids: CASSSGGLMSSYEQYF. CDR3 bases: TGTGCCAGCTCCTCGGGGGGCTTGATGAGCTCCTACGAGCAGTACTTC. The chain combines TRBV2 with TRBJ2-7; TRBD2 is a possible D gene (7 bases). In germline, CDR1 is SNHLY, CDR2 FYNNEI. V was trimmed by 8 bases and J by 0 bases, leaving 20 bases between them. The CDR3 is made up of 16 amino acids.

The rearrangement joins TRBV27 to TRBJ2-6, with D possibly matching TRBD1 (5 bases). The V gene's germline CDR1 is MNHEY and CDR2 SMNVEV (reference sequence). The CDR3 sequence is 19 residues long. The V end lost 0 bases, the J end lost 0 bases, and 15 bases lay between the germline ends. The DNA of the CDR3 is TGTGCCAGCAGTTTATCGTTCAGGGTACAGAGCTCTGGGGCCAACGTCCTGACTTTC. Its protein product is CASSLSFRVQSSGANVLTF.

J is TRBJ2-2 and V is TRBV11-3; D is unclear. The V gene's germline CDR1 is SGHNT and CDR2 YENEEA. V lost 3 bases and J lost 4, with 9 bases in between. The CDR3 is 14 residues long. CDR3 protein: CASSFDSSTGELFF. In DNA form, the CDR3 reads TGTGCCAGCAGCTTCGACTCGTCCACCGGGGAGCTGTTTTTT.

The rearrangement uses TRBV30 and TRBJ1-1; D perhaps matches TRBD1 (5 bases). V dropped 1 base and J dropped 4 bases, with 22 bases sitting between them. This CDR3 contains 17 residues. Germline V lookup: CDR1 GTSNPN, CDR2 SVGIG (reference sequence). The CDR3 region is CAWSGGTDSPGRTEAFF. The CDR3, as DNA: TGTGCCTGGAGTGGGGGAACCGACAGCCCGGGTCGCACTGAAGCTTTCTTT.

This chain connects TRBV19 to TRBJ2-6; 12 bases map to TRBD1. Germline CDR1 LNHDA, CDR2 SQIVND (reference sequence). This CDR3 has 20 residues. J was trimmed by 0 bases and V by 5 bases; bases with no gene match: 11. As DNA, the CDR3 is TGTGCCAGTAGTGTCCAACCGGGACAGGGGGCTCACTCTGGGGCCAACGTCCTGACTTTC. Protein sequence: CASSVQPGQGAHSGANVLTF.

The table lists this clone with a few counts. V usage is TRBV5-1 and J usage is TRBJ2-2; no clear D gene. Germline V gene sequence: CDR1 SGHRS, CDR2 YFSETQ. The CDR3 loop spans 14 amino acids. The V gene lost 2 bases and the J gene lost 4 bases, with 9 bases spanning the gap. The CDR3 loop is CASSFSSGTGELFF. The CDR3 bases are TGCGCCAGCAGCTTTAGCTCGGGCACCGGGGAGCTGTTTTTT.

This clone came up a few times. The V gene is TRBV5-1, the J gene TRBJ1-4; TRBD1 aligns across 8 bases. V dropped 0 bases and J dropped 4; count of bases not matched to a gene: 2. Germline V gene sequence: CDR1 SGHRS, CDR2 YFSETQ. The CDR3 runs 15 residues. CDR3 in amino acids: CASSLADRDNEKLFF. The DNA of the CDR3 is TGCGCCAGCAGCTTGGCGGACAGGGATAATGAAAAACTGTTTTTT.

The V and J genes are TRBV4-2 and TRBJ1-3; maybe TRBD1 (6 bases). This CDR3 has 16 residues. The germline CDR1 and CDR2 sequences are LGHNA and YNFKEQ. The V gene lost 4 bases and the J gene lost 2 bases, with 15 bases spanning the gap. The CDR3 sequence: CASSLPQGFTGNTIYF. In DNA form, the CDR3 reads TGTGCCAGCAGCCTTCCACAGGGATTCACTGGAAACACCATATATTTT.

This rearrangement joins TRBV2 to TRBJ2-5, with 7 bases matching TRBD2. Per germline, CDR1 SNHLY and CDR2 FYNNEI. The junction had 1 base not matched to a gene; V was cut back by 10 bases and J by 5 bases. There are 10 residues in the CDR3. The CDR3 here is CATGGETQYF. The CDR3 bases are TGTGCCACCGGGGGGGAGACCCAGTACTTC.